This TCR beta chain was recovered during a study of metastatic and nonmetastatic thyroid tumors. In the study overall: The authors compared repertoires across blood and tumor or nodule tissue from malignant and benign thyroid patients. General study results and limits: Benign nodules reportedly had significantly lower TCR beta diversity than malignant thyroid tumors in blood and tumor.

On this clone itself: Its target is not known.

V lost 0 bases, J lost 3 bases, and 9 bases lay in between. Per the germline V gene, CDR1 is LGHNA and CDR2 is YSLEER. CDR3 length: 16 residues. Thyroid surgery was preceded by no treatment in any patient. Per the authors' pipeline: Between-group CDR3 differences, defined by clinicopathological status, yielded a distant-metastasis classifier for papillary thyroid cancer. MiXCR re-clonotyped the PCR reads for TCRdb. TCRdb, not the original authors, processed these V and J calls. In the table there are more than 40,000 clones, roughly 15% of which are singletons. The chain links TRBV4-3 to TRBJ2-6; the D gene is possibly TRBD1 (5 bases). The origin of this receptor is a female donor with papillary thyroid cancer or a benign thyroid nodule (not recorded which). Some clones in this sample may be carry-over from other donors' samples. Sequenced input: blood. The CDR3 protein is CASSQEPQGGANVLTF. CDR3 DNA: TGCGCCAGCAGCCAAGAGCCCCAGGGTGGGGCCAACGTCCTGACTTTC.